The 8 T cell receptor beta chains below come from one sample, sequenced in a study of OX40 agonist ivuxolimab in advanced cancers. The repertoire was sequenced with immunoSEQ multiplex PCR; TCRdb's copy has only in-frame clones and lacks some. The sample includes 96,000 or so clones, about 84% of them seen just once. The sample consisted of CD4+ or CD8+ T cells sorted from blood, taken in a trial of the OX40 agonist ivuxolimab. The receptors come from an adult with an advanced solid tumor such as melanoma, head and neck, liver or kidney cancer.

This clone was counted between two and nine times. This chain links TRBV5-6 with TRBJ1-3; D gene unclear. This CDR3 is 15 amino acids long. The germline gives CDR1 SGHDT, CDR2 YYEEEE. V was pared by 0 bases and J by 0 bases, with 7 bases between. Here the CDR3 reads CASSLGPISGNTIYF. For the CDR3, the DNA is TGTGCCAGCAGCTTGGGGCCGATCTCTGGAAACACCATATATTTT.

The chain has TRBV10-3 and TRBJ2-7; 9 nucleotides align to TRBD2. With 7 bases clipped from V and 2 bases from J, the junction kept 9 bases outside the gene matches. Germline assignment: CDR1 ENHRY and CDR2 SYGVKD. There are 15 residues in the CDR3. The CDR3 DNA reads TGTGCCATCAACCGGATAGCGGGGGACCCCTACGAGCAGTACTTC. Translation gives CAINRIAGDPYEQYF.

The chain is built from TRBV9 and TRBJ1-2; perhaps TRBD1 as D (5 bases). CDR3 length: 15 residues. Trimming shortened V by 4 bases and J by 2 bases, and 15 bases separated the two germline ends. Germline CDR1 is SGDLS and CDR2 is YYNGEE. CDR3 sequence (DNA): TGTGCCAGCAGCTTACGGGGCCCGCCCAACTATGGCTACACCTTC. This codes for CASSLRGPPNYGYTF. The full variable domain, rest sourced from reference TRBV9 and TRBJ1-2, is DSGVTQTPKHLITATGQRVTLRCSPRSGDLSVYWYQQSLDQGLQFLIQYYNGEERAKGNILERFSAQQFPDLHSELNLSSLELGDSALYFCASSLRGPPNYGYTFGSGTRLTVV.

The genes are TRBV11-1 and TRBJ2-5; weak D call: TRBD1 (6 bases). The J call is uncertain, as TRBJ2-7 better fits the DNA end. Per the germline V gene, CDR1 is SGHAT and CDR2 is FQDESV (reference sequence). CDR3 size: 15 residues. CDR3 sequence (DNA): TGTGCCAGCAGCTTAATGAGCCAGGGGCGAGACGAGCAGTACTTC. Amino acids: CASSLMSQGRDEQYF.

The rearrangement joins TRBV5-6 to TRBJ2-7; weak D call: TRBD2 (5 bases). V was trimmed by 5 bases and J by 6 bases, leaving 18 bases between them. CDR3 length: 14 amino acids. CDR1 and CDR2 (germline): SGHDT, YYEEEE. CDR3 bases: TGTGCCAGCAGGCGGCCCCGCGGGCGGCCCGAGCAGTACTTC. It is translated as CASRRPRGRPEQYF.

CDR3 region: CASHSGRASYEQYF. In nucleotides, the CDR3 is TGTGCCAGCCACAGCGGGAGGGCCTCCTACGAGCAGTACTTC. The genes are TRBV6-4 and TRBJ2-7, with 10 bases fitting TRBD2. J was trimmed by 0 bases and V by 8 bases; bases with no gene match: 4. CDR3 length: 14 amino acids. Germline assignment: CDR1 MRHNA and CDR2 SNTAGT.

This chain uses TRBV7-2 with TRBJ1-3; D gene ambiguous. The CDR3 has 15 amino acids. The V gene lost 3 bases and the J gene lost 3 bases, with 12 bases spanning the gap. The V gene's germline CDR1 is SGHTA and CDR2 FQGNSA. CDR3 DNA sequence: TGTGCCAGCAGCTTTGGGGAGGCGATTGGAAACACCATATATTTT. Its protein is CASSFGEAIGNTIYF.

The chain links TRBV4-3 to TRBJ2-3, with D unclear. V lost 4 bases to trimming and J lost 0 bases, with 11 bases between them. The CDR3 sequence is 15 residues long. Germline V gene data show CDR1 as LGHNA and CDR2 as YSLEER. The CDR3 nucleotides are TGCGCCAGCAGCCCCGGAGTCATTAGCACAGATACGCAGTATTTT. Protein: CASSPGVISTDTQYF.